These 28 T cell receptor beta chains share one sample of origin, sequenced in a study of response to subunit inactivated influenza vaccine. TCRdb reprocessed the RT-PCR reads with MiXCR, giving one entry per CDR3 protein. The repertoire has under 800,000 distinct CDR3 sequences, around 13% of them found once; the top ten carry around 7%. The sequencing used PBMCs from blood, collected around 15 days before vaccination. The receptors come from a man in his fifties who received an inactivated influenza vaccine.

The chain links TRBV19 to TRBJ2-3; the D is unclear. CDR3 length: 12 amino acids. Germline V lookup: CDR1 LNHDA, CDR2 SQIVND (reference sequence). V was trimmed by 2 bases and J by 4 bases, leaving 4 bases between them. CDR3 sequence reads: CASSISPDTQYF. CDR3 in DNA: TGTGCCAGTAGTATAAGCCCAGATACGCAGTATTTT.

There are a few counts of this clonotype. The V and J genes are TRBV20-1 and TRBJ2-7; possible D gene TRBD1, 8 bases. Germline V CDR1 and CDR2: DFQATT, SNEGSKA (reference sequence). The V end lost 3 bases, the J end lost 5 bases, and 17 bases lay between the germline ends. This CDR3 contains 14 residues. The chain's CDR3 is CSARSTGGVNEQYF. The CDR3 coding sequence is TGCAGTGCTAGGTCAACAGGGGGGGTCAACGAGCAGTACTTC.

In this sample, this clonotype turned up a few times. This chain joins TRBV5-1 and TRBJ2-3; the D call may be TRBD1 or TRBD2 (5 bases each). Germline V gives CDR1 SGHRS, CDR2 YFSETQ. Between the trimmed V and J ends, which lost 4 bases and 6 bases, there was a span of 18 bases. The CDR3 extends over 15 amino acids. This CDR3 is CASSVGTDPLDTQYF. As DNA, the CDR3 is TGCGCCAGCAGCGTCGGGACCGACCCCCTCGATACGCAGTATTTT.

This clonotype has at least ten counts. The J gene is TRBJ2-2, the V gene TRBV3-1, with 7 bases aligning to TRBD1. Germline V CDR1 and CDR2: LGHDT, YNNKEL (reference sequence). V shed 0 bases and J 7 bases; nucleotides not matched to a gene: 5. The CDR3 contains 15 residues. CDR3 residues: CASSQDRQGVGELFF. The CDR3 region has the DNA TGTGCCAGCAGCCAAGATCGACAGGGAGTCGGGGAGCTGTTTTTT.

The V and J genes are TRBV20-1 and TRBJ1-5; D might be TRBD1 (5 bases). Germline values: CDR1 DFQATT, CDR2 SNEGSKA (reference sequence). Trimming stripped 3 bases from V and 6 bases from J, with 12 bases between. This CDR3 comprises 13 residues. CDR3 amino acids: CSARTVGRQPQHF. The CDR3 coding sequence is TGCAGTGCTAGGACAGTGGGTCGTCAGCCCCAGCATTTT.

This clonotype showed up just a few times. The chain employs TRBV6-2 or TRBV6-3 and TRBJ2-7; TRBD1 matches 9 bases. CDR1 and CDR2 from the germline V gene are MNHEY and SVGEGT. This CDR3 contains 14 residues. Trimming at V came to 6 bases and at J to 2 bases, leaving 5 bases not matched to a gene. CDR3 residues: CASSMDRGTYEQYF. The CDR3 DNA reads TGTGCCAGCAGCATGGACAGGGGAACCTACGAGCAGTACTTC.

The chain carries TRBV2 and TRBJ2-5; D ambiguous. Germline V CDR1 and CDR2: SNHLY, FYNNEI. V was cut by 3 bases and J by 7 bases, with 15 bases left in between. This CDR3 region has 14 residues. CDR3 in amino acids: CASSDQTLVGTQYF. CDR3 DNA: TGTGCCAGCAGTGACCAAACACTCGTAGGGACCCAGTACTTC.

The V call is TRBV7-8, the J call TRBJ2-2; D is ambiguous. V was clipped by 0 bases and J by 4 bases, with 15 bases between them. The V gene's germline CDR1 is SGHVS and CDR2 FQNEAQ. The CDR3 runs to 17 residues. The CDR3 is CASSLATVVFGTGELFF. CDR3 DNA: TGTGCCAGCAGCTTAGCAACCGTAGTCTTCGGCACCGGGGAGCTGTTTTTT.

This clonotype was observed a few times. J is TRBJ1-2 and V is TRBV9, with TRBD1 matching 11 bases. The trim removed 5 bases at V and 3 bases at J, leaving 3 bases unmatched. CDR1 SGDLS and CDR2 YYNGEE come from the germline V gene. There are 14 residues in the CDR3. CDR3 in amino acids: CASSGTGGYYGYTF. For the CDR3, the DNA is TGTGCCAGCAGTGGGACAGGGGGATACTATGGCTACACCTTC.

This chain uses TRBV24-1 with TRBJ2-3; no clear D gene. The ends were cut back, 3 bases at V and 2 bases at J, with 14 bases in the middle. CDR1 is KGHDR and CDR2 is SFDVKD in the germline V gene. This CDR3 is built from 16 residues. The CDR3 protein is CATSDPTVYPTDTQYF. For the CDR3, the DNA is TGTGCCACCAGTGATCCGACGGTTTATCCCACAGATACGCAGTATTTT.

The sample holds a few counts of this clonotype. The V gene is TRBV28, the J gene TRBJ2-2, with no clear D. The ends were cut back, 2 bases at V and 3 bases at J, with 4 bases in the middle. The germline V gene has CDR1 MDHEN and CDR2 SYDVKM. The length of the CDR3 is 13 residues. In DNA, the CDR3 is TGTGCCAGCAGTTTAATGTACACCGGGGAGCTGTTTTTT. It is translated as CASSLMYTGELFF.

This clonotype has more than one count but fewer than ten. The gene calls are TRBV11-1 and TRBJ2-2; D is tentatively TRBD1 or TRBD2 (5 bases each). V dropped 1 base and J dropped 0 bases, with 18 bases sitting between them. The germline gives CDR1 SGHAT, CDR2 FQDESV (reference sequence). The CDR3 has 19 residues. The CDR3 is CASSLGWWGTPANTGELFF. The CDR3 region has the DNA TGTGCCAGCAGCTTAGGCTGGTGGGGGACGCCAGCGAACACCGGGGAGCTGTTTTTT.

This clonotype appeared a few times. The chain combines TRBV5-1 with TRBJ2-5; a possible D gene is TRBD2 (5 bases). Trimming pared 2 bases from V and 4 bases from J, leaving 9 bases between. Germline lookup yields CDR1 SGHRS and CDR2 YFSETQ. This CDR3 has 13 amino acids. The CDR3 is CASSFGIRETQYF. CDR3 sequence (DNA): TGCGCCAGCAGCTTCGGGATCCGAGAGACCCAGTACTTC.

This clonotype came up a few times. The chain combines TRBV20-1 with TRBJ1-2; a weak D match, TRBD1 (6 bases). This CDR3 is 15 amino acids long. V gave up 3 bases and J gave up 8 bases, with 22 bases separating them. Looked up from germline, CDR1 is DFQATT and CDR2 is SNEGSKA (reference sequence). For the CDR3, the DNA is TGCAGTGCTAGTTGGGTTGGGACACCACGTGCAGGCTACACCTTC. It translates to CSASWVGTPRAGYTF.

The chain recombines TRBV5-1 with TRBJ1-1; D ambiguous. V lost 3 bases, J lost 1 base, and 10 bases lay in between. The CDR3 totals 14 residues. Germline V CDR1 and CDR2: SGHRS, YFSETQ. The CDR3 region has the DNA TGCGCCAGCAGCTATAACAGTGAGAACACTGAAGCTTTCTTT. This translates into CASSYNSENTEAFF. Supplemented by reference TRBV5-1 and TRBJ1-1, the full variable domain reads KAGVTQTPRYLIKTRGQQVTLSCSPISGHRSVSWYQQTPGQGLQFLFEYFSETQRNKGNFPGRFSGRQFSNSRSEMNVSTLELGDSALYLCASSYNSENTEAFFGQGTRLTVV.

This clonotype showed up many times. The chain joins TRBV28 to TRBJ2-1; no clear D. CDR1 is MDHEN and CDR2 is SYDVKM in the germline V gene. There are 12 residues in the CDR3. CDR3 nucleotide sequence: TGTGCGACCCGGCCCTTCGCCAATGAGCAGTTCTTC. Translating gives CATRPFANEQFF.

This rearrangement joins TRBV3-1 to TRBJ2-3; 7 bases map to TRBD2. The CDR3 has 15 amino acids. CDR1 is LGHDT and CDR2 is YNNKEL in the germline V gene (reference sequence). Trimming at V came to 0 bases and at J to 5 bases, leaving 5 bases not matched to a gene. The CDR3 reads CASSQEQRGGDTQYF. The DNA for the CDR3 is TGTGCCAGCAGCCAAGAACAGCGGGGTGGAGATACGCAGTATTTT.

The rearrangement links TRBV10-3 to TRBJ2-2; D not resolved. This CDR3 contains 13 residues. V dropped 7 bases and J dropped 1 base, with 7 bases sitting between them. Germline CDR1 is ENHRY and CDR2 is SYGVKD. CDR3 sequence (DNA): TGTGCCATCAATCACAAGAACACCGGGGAGCTGTTTTTT. It codes for CAINHKNTGELFF.

This chain uses TRBV7-3 with TRBJ2-3; D gene ambiguous. V was pared by 0 bases and J by 4 bases, with 5 bases between. This CDR3 region has 13 residues. Looked up from germline, CDR1 is SGHTA and CDR2 is FQGTGA. DNA for the CDR3: TGTGCCAGCAGCTTAACCAAGGCAGATACGCAGTATTTT. Its protein product is CASSLTKADTQYF.

Only a few counts were recorded for this clonotype. The chain links TRBV6-1 to TRBJ1-2, with unresolved D. The CDR3 extends over 16 amino acids. Germline CDR1 MNHNS, CDR2 SASEGT. V shed 5 bases and J shed 7 bases, with 23 bases lying between them. The CDR3 reads CASSPRTSLKWGGYTF. For the CDR3, the DNA is TGTGCCAGCAGTCCCCGAACTAGTCTGAAATGGGGTGGCTACACCTTC.

The chain recombines TRBV2 with TRBJ2-3, with 12 bases matching TRBD2. The CDR3 is 17 residues long. The germline V gene encodes CDR1 SNHLY and CDR2 FYNNEI. With 4 bases clipped from V and 1 base from J, the junction kept 6 bases outside the gene matches. The chain's CDR3 is CASSAWTSGEGTDTQYF. CDR3 bases: TGTGCCAGCAGTGCTTGGACTAGCGGGGAAGGCACAGATACGCAGTATTTT.

This clonotype occurred many times. This chain uses TRBV12-3 or TRBV12-4 with TRBJ2-3; TRBD2 aligns across 14 bases. The CDR3 has 15 amino acids. V lost 6 bases and J lost 5; bases outside the gene matches: 4. CDR3: CASSQGLAGEDTQYF. The CDR3 nucleotides are TGTGCCAGCAGCCAGGGACTAGCGGGAGAAGATACGCAGTATTTT.

In its sample, this clonotype was seen many times. The rearrangement uses TRBV9 and TRBJ2-1, with D perhaps matching TRBD1 (6 bases). Germline V CDR1 and CDR2: SGDLS, YYNGEE. Trimming left V 4 bases short and J 5 bases short, with 13 bases between. The CDR3 is 14 amino acids. This chain's CDR3 is CASSWGTGNNEQFF. The CDR3 DNA reads TGTGCCAGCAGCTGGGGTACAGGGAACAATGAGCAGTTCTTC.

This clonotype was detected many times. The V and J genes are TRBV20-1 and TRBJ2-1; either TRBD1 or TRBD2 may fit D (5 bases each). Germline V gene data show CDR1 as DFQATT and CDR2 as SNEGSKA (reference sequence). The CDR3 is made up of 14 amino acids. Trimming left V 2 bases short and J 6 bases short, with 14 bases between. CDR3 nucleotides: TGCAGTGCTAGAACCGGGACCCCCCTCAATGAGCAGTTCTTC. Protein: CSARTGTPLNEQFF.

The V call is TRBV5-6, the J call TRBJ2-3, with 8 positions matching TRBD2. The CDR3 is 16 amino acids. CDR1 is SGHDT, CDR2 YYEEEE, per germline. J gave up 1 base and V 3 bases, and 7 bases lay outside the gene matches. In DNA, the CDR3 is TGTGCCAGCAGCTGGAATAGCGGGGTTGGCACAGATACGCAGTATTTT. It codes for CASSWNSGVGTDTQYF.

The gene calls are TRBV25-1 and TRBJ2-5, with D possibly matching TRBD1 (5 bases). From germline, CDR1 is MGHDK and CDR2 SYGVNS. V lost 5 bases to trimming and J lost 3 bases, with 16 bases between them. The CDR3 spans 15 residues. The CDR3 DNA reads as TGTGCCAGCAGTTTCCCCTCCAGGGCGGAAGAGACCCAGTACTTC. Encoded protein: CASSFPSRAEETQYF.

The gene calls are TRBV5-1 and TRBJ2-1, with D maybe TRBD2 (6 bases). Per germline, CDR1 SGHRS and CDR2 YFSETQ. The CDR3 sequence is 15 residues long. V was shortened by 2 bases and J by 4 bases, with 13 bases between the two germline ends. The CDR3: CASSFLAVDYNEQFF. As DNA, the CDR3 is TGCGCCAGCAGCTTCTTAGCGGTAGATTACAATGAGCAGTTCTTC.

The rearrangement links TRBV18 to TRBJ2-1; TRBD2 agrees at 8 bases. This CDR3 has 14 residues. Trimming removed 2 bases from V and 7 bases from J; junction bases left unmatched: 4. Germline CDR1 reads KGHSH; CDR2 reads LQKENI. The CDR3 reads CASSPATSANEQFF. The CDR3 DNA reads as TGTGCCAGCTCACCAGCGACTAGCGCTAATGAGCAGTTCTTC.